The present T cell receptor beta chain was sequenced within a study of blood T cells in healthy people across ages. For the second PCR, which ran for about 6 to 12 cycles, a sample-barcoded 5' primer and a J-beta primer mix were used. TCRdb re-derived calls from the 5' RACE reads in MiXCR, one entry per CDR3 protein. The table records some 1.6 million distinct CDR3 sequences, about 31% of them present only once. Peripheral blood from each donor was collected in a volume of roughly 9.8 milliliters. At least 7 million PBMCs were isolated per sample. RNA extraction gave at least 5.5 micrograms of total RNA per sample. The CDR3 is 16 residues long. The V and J ends lost 6 bases and 0 bases respectively, with 18 bases between them. Germline V gene lookup returns CDR1 SEHNR and CDR2 FQNEAQ (reference sequence).

The source is a woman aged 25 to 39 in good health. V gene TRBV7-9 combines with J gene TRBJ2-7, with D maybe TRBD2 (6 bases). Source material: blood. CDR3 bases: TGTGCCAGCAGTCCCGGGACTGTTCATAGCTCCTACGAGCAGTACTTC. As protein: CASSPGTVHSSYEQYF. Based on the CDR3 plus reference TRBV7-9 and TRBJ2-7, the full variable domain is DTGVSQNPRHKITKRGQNVTFRCDPISEHNRLYWYRQTLGQGPEFLTYFQNEAQLEKSRLLSDRFSAERPKGSFSTLEIQRTEQGDSAMYLCASSPGTVHSSYEQYFGPGTRLTVT.